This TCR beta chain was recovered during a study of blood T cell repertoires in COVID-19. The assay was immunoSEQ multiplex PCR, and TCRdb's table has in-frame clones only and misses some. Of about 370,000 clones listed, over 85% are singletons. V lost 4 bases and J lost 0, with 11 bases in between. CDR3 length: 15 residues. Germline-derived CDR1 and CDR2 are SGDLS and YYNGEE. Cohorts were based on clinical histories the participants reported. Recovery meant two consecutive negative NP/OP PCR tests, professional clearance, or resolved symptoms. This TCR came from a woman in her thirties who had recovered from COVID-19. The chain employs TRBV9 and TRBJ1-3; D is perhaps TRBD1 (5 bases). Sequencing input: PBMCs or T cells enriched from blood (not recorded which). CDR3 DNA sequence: TGTGCCAGCAGCATTGGACATCGCTCTGGAAACACCATATATTTT. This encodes CASSIGHRSGNTIYF.